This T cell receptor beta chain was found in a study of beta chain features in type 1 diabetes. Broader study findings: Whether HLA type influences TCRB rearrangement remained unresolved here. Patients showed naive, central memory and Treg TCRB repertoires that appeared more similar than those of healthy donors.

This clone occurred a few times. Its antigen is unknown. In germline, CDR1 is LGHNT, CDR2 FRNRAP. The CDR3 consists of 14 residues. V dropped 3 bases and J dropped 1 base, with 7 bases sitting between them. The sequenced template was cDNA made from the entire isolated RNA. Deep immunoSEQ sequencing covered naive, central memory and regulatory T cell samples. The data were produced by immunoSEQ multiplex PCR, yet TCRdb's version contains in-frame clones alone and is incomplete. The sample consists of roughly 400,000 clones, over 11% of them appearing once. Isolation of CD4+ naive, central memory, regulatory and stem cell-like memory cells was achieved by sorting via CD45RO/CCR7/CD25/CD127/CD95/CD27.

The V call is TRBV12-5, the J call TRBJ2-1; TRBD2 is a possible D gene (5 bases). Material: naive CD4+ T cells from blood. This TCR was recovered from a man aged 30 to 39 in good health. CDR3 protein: CASGFGESYNEQFF. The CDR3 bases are TGTGCTAGTGGTTTCGGGGAGTCCTACAATGAGCAGTTCTTC.